The clone carrying this T cell receptor (beta chain) was detected once. This specimen belongs to a study of T cell changes during pregnancy in multiple sclerosis. The assay was immunoSEQ multiplex PCR, and TCRdb's table has in-frame clones only and misses some. In the table there are 50,000 or so clones, approximately 93% of which are singletons. CDR3 length: 15 residues. V dropped 4 bases and J dropped 0; count of bases not matched to a gene: 3. CDR1 and CDR2 from the germline V gene are MNHEY and SMNVEV (reference sequence). The rearrangement uses TRBV27 and TRBJ2-4, with TRBD2 identical over 7 bases. The specimen comprised CD4+ T cells from peripheral blood mononuclear cells, sampled in the third trimester of pregnancy. This TCR was recovered from a female donor with multiple sclerosis, enrolled in a pregnancy study. The CDR3 region is CASSSTGGAKNIQYF. CDR3 coding DNA: TGTGCCAGCAGTTCCACGGGGGGAGCCAAAAACATTCAGTACTTC.